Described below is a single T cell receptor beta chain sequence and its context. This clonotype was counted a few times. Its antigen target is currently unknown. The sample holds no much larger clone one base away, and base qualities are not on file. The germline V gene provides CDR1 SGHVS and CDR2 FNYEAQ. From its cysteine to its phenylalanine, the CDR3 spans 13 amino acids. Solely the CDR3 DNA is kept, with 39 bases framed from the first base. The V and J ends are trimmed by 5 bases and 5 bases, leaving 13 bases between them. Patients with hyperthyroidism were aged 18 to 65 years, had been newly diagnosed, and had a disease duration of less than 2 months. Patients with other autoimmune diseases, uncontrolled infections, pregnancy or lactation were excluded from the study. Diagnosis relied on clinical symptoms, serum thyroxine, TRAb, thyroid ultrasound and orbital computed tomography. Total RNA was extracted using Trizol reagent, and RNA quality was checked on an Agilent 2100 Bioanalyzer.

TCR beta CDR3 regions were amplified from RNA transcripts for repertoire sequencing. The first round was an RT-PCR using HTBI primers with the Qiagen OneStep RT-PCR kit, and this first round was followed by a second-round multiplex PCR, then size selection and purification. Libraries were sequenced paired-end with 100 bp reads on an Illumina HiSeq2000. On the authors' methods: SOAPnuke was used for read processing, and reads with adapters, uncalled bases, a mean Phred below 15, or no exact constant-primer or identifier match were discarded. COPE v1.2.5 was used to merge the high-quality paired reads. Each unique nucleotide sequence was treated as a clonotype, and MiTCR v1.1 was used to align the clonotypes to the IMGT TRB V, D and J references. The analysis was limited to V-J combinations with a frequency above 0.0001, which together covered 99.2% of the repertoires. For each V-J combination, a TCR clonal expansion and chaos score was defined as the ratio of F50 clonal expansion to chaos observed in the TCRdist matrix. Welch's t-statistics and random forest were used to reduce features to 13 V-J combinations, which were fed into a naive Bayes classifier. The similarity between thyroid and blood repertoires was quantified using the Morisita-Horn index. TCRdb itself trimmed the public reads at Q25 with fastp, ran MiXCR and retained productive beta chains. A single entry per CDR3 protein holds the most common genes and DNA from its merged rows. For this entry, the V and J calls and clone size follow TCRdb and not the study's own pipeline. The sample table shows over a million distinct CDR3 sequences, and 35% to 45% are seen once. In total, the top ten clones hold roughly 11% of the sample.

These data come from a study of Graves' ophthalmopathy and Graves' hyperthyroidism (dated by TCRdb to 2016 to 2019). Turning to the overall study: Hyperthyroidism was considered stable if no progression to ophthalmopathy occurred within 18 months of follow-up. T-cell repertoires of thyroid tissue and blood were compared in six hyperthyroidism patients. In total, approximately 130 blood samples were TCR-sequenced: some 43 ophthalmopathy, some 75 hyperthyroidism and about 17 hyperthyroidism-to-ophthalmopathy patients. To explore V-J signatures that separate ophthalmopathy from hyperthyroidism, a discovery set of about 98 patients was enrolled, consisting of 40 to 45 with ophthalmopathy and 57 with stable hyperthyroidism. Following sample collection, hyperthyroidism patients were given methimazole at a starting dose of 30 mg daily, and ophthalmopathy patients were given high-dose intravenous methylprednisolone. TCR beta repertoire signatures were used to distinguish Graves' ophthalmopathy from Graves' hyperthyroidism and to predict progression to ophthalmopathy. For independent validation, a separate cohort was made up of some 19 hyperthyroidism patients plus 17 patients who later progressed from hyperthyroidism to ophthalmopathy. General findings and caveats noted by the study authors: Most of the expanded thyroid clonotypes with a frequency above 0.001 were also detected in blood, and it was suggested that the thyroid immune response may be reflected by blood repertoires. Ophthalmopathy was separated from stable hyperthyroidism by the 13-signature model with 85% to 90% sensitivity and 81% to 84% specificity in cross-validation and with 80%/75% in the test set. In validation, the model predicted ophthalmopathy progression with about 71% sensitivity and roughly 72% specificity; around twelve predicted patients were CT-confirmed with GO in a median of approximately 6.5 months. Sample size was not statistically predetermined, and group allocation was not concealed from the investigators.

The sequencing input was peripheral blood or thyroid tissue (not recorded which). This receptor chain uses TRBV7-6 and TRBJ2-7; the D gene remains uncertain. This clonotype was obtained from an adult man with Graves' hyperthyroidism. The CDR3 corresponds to CASSPTGYDEQYF. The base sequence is TGTGCCAGCAGCCCAACGGGTTACGACGAGCAGTACTTC.